Following are 15 T cell receptor beta chains from one sample sequenced in a study of blood T cell repertoires in COVID-19. Sequencing used immunoSEQ multiplex PCR; TCRdb keeps in-frame clones, though not all of them. Seen here are 150,000 to 200,000 clones, roughly 80% observed once, and the top ten hold approximately 2.6%. The sample was peripheral blood. All receptors come from a human donor with acute or convalescent COVID-19. The donor label of this sample is uncertain.

This chain joins TRBV5-1 and TRBJ2-3, with a possible D match to TRBD1 (6 bases). V was clipped by 4 bases and J by 5 bases, with 17 bases between them. CDR3 length: 15 residues. Germline-derived CDR1 and CDR2 are SGHRS and YFSETQ. The DNA of the CDR3 is TGCGCCAGCAGCCAAGACAGGACCTCGAGAGATACGCAGTATTTT. This codes for CASSQDRTSRDTQYF.

The chain recombines TRBV10-3 with TRBJ2-3; 8 positions agree with TRBD2. V trimming: 6 bases; J trimming: 4 bases; junction bases outside the gene matches: 6. This CDR3 has 14 residues. Germline CDR1 is ENHRY and CDR2 is SYGVKD. The CDR3 here is CAISSSGSADTQYF. The CDR3 DNA is TGTGCCATCAGCTCCAGCGGGAGCGCAGATACGCAGTATTTT.

V gene TRBV27 combines with J gene TRBJ1-2; 9 bases line up with TRBD1. Germline V lookup: CDR1 MNHEY, CDR2 SMNVEV (reference sequence). V shed 5 bases, J shed 2 bases, and the junction held 3 bases outside the gene matches. The CDR3 is 14 amino acids. The CDR3 here is CASSNRGPNYGYTF. CDR3 nucleotides: TGTGCCAGCAGTAACAGGGGGCCGAACTATGGCTACACCTTC.

This clone was seen only a few times. This rearrangement joins TRBV4-1 to TRBJ1-3; possibly TRBD1 for D (6 bases). The germline CDR1 and CDR2 sequences are MGHRA and YSYEKL. V was trimmed by 0 bases and J by 4 bases, leaving 16 bases between them. The CDR3 consists of 17 residues. CDR3 sequence: CASSQDGSRGGGNTIYF. CDR3 nucleotide sequence: TGCGCCAGCAGCCAAGACGGGAGTCGCGGGGGCGGAAACACCATATATTTT.

A single count supports this clone. The V gene is TRBV7-8, the J gene TRBJ1-1, with D perhaps TRBD1 (6 bases). V was trimmed by 4 bases and J by 0 bases, leaving 9 bases between them. The germline V gene encodes CDR1 SGHVS and CDR2 FQNEAQ. The CDR3 spans 14 residues. CDR3 sequence reads: CASSSRGMNTEAFF. DNA of the CDR3: TGTGCCAGCAGCTCCAGGGGTATGAACACTGAAGCTTTCTTT.

The chain joins TRBV3-1 (or the pseudogene TRBV3-2) to TRBJ1-5; the match to TRBD1 covers 7 bases. V shed 4 bases, J shed 6 bases, and the junction held 6 bases outside the gene matches. The length of the CDR3 is 14 residues. Germline CDR1 reads LGHDT; CDR2 reads YNNKEL (reference sequence). In nucleotides, the CDR3 is TGTGCCAGCAGCCGGGGTCCAGGGGGTCAGCCCCAGCATTTT. The encoded protein is CASSRGPGGQPQHF.

The J gene is TRBJ2-3, the V gene TRBV5-1; 12 bases match TRBD1. The CDR3 extends over 16 amino acids. The germline V gene encodes CDR1 SGHRS and CDR2 YFSETQ. V lost 0 bases and J lost 4; bases outside the gene matches: 3. CDR3 loop: CASSLGDRGRADTQYF. CDR3 nucleotide sequence: TGCGCCAGCAGCTTGGGGGACAGGGGGCGGGCAGATACGCAGTATTTT.

The V gene is TRBV30, the J gene TRBJ2-4; D might be TRBD1 (6 bases). Germline V CDR1 and CDR2: GTSNPN, SVGIG (reference sequence). Deletions cut 3 bases from V and 2 bases from J, with 14 bases between. The CDR3 totals 15 residues. The CDR3 DNA reads as TGTGCCTGGAGCCTACAGGGTTCAACCAAAAACATTCAGTACTTC. This gives the protein CAWSLQGSTKNIQYF.

This chain links TRBV11-3 with TRBJ2-7; 10 bases fit TRBD2. Germline trimming cut 3 bases from V and 3 bases from J; bases unmatched to any gene: 5. CDR1 SGHNT and CDR2 YENEEA come from the germline V gene. The CDR3 extends over 15 amino acids. The CDR3 DNA is TGTGCCAGCAGCTTCCGTAGCGGGGGGAACTACGAGCAGTACTTC. This gives the protein CASSFRSGGNYEQYF.

The chain recombines TRBV19 with TRBJ1-3; 9 nucleotides line up with TRBD1. This CDR3 spans 18 amino acids. Germline assignment: CDR1 LNHDA and CDR2 SQIVND (reference sequence). Losses at the gene ends were 5 bases for V and 2 bases for J; bases not matched to a gene: 13. CDR3 sequence: CASSPSLKGQGAGNTIYF. The CDR3 DNA follows: TGTGCCAGTAGTCCGTCTCTAAAGGGACAGGGAGCTGGAAACACCATATATTTT.

The chain carries TRBV5-1 and TRBJ1-2, with a possible D match to TRBD1 (5 bases). The CDR3 extends over 14 amino acids. Germline CDR1 SGHRS, CDR2 YFSETQ. Trimming removed 0 bases at V and 9 bases at J, with 15 bases between. CDR3 residues: CASSLGPTATRYTF. The CDR3 DNA sequence: TGCGCCAGCAGCTTGGGACCGACAGCGACCCGCTACACCTTC.

The gene calls are TRBV6-6 and TRBJ2-7, with TRBD1 matching over 9 bases. This CDR3 contains 14 residues. Germline CDR1 and CDR2: MNHNY and SVGAGI (reference sequence). With V trimmed by 6 bases and J by 3 bases, 6 bases remained unmatched. The CDR3 DNA sequence: TGTGCCAGCAGGGCACGGGACAGGGACTACGAGCAGTACTTC. Residues: CASRARDRDYEQYF.

This chain connects TRBV7-8 to TRBJ1-5; D perhaps matches TRBD1 (6 bases). CDR1 and CDR2 (germline): SGHVS, FQNEAQ. The length of the CDR3 is 15 residues. Trimming left V 5 bases short and J 1 base short, with 12 bases between. CDR3 DNA sequence: TGTGCCAGCAGCCTAATGACAGGCAGCAATCAGCCCCAGCATTTT. Translation: CASSLMTGSNQPQHF.

The chain couples TRBV19 to TRBJ1-1; 7 bases are shared with TRBD1. This CDR3 has 14 amino acids. The V and J ends lost 6 bases and 7 bases, in that order; junction bases with no gene match: 11. CDR1 and CDR2 from the germline V gene are LNHDA and SQIVND (reference sequence). Here the CDR3 reads CASSIDREWVEAFF. Written as DNA, the CDR3 is TGTGCCAGTAGCATCGACAGGGAGTGGGTTGAAGCTTTCTTT.

This chain links TRBV3-1 (or the pseudogene TRBV3-2) with TRBJ1-2; TRBD1 agrees at 8 bases. With 4 bases clipped from V and 5 bases from J, the junction kept 9 bases outside the gene matches. The CDR3 is made up of 15 amino acids. The germline CDR1 and CDR2 sequences are LGHDT and YNNKEL (reference sequence). CDR3 nucleotides: TGTGCCAGCAGCCTTCCCGGACAGGGCGGGTATGGCTACACCTTC. The encoded protein is CASSLPGQGGYGYTF.